The rows below give T cell receptor beta chains drawn from one sample of a study of regulatory T cells in long-lasting Graves disease. Each CDR3 protein is one row after TCRdb ran MiXCR on the multiplex PCR reads. The data hold 300,000 to 500,000 distinct CDR3 sequences, with roughly 20% observed a single time. The sequencing used peripheral blood mononuclear cells (PBMCs), collected when the disease was refractory, from a patient treated with antithyroid drugs. The origin of the receptors is a female donor with Graves disease. CDR3s include the opening cysteine and the closing phenylalanine or tryptophan. The D gene is left open where the match is weak. Only some rows state a clone size, as once, few, many or a class for expanded clones.

>TRBJ2-2|many|13|.|TRBV28
CASTDGGTGELFF
TGTGCCAGCACAGATGGGGGCACCGGGGAGCTGTTTTTT
>TRBJ1-3|.|16|TRBD1|TRBV18
CASSQSTGGSGNTIYF
TGTGCCAGCTCCCAGTCTACAGGGGGCTCTGGAAACACCATATATTTT
>TRBJ2-7|.|17|TRBD2|TRBV9
CASSPREGSGSSYEQYF
TGTGCCAGCAGCCCCCGCGAGGGTAGCGGGAGCTCCTACGAGCAGTACTTC
>TRBJ2-7|few|12|.|TRBV7-9
CASSFPRQEQYF
TGTGCCAGCAGCTTCCCCCGGCAGGAGCAGTACTTC
>TRBJ2-7|many|10|.|TRBV27
CASIVYEQYF
TGTGCCAGCATTGTCTACGAGCAGTACTTC
>TRBJ1-5|few|13|.|TRBV29-1
CSVGTGANQPQHF
TGCAGCGTGGGGACGGGAGCCAATCAGCCCCAGCATTTT
>TRBJ2-5|.|17|.|TRBV7-9
CASSLGTGGTSQETQYF
TGTGCCAGCAGCTTGGGCACTGGAGGAACTTCTCAAGAGACCCAGTACTTC
>TRBJ2-7|.|14|.|TRBV6-1
CASSERWGSYEQYF
TGTGCCAGCAGCGAGCGGTGGGGCTCCTACGAGCAGTACTTC
>TRBJ2-2|.|14|.|TRBV7-2
CASSRQRPTGELFF
TGTGCCAGCAGCCGACAGAGACCCACCGGGGAGCTGTTTTTT
>TRBJ2-5|many|12|.|TRBV6-1
CASSYIQETQYF
TGTGCCAGCAGCTATATACAAGAGACCCAGTACTTC
>TRBJ1-4|few|15|.|TRBV5-1
CASSPLKRAEEKLFF
TGCGCCAGCAGCCCCCTTAAGCGGGCGGAGGAAAAACTGTTTTTT
>TRBJ1-3|.|15|.|TRBV12-3/TRBV12-4
CASSPRTEPGNTIYF
TGTGCCAGCAGTCCCCGGACGGAACCTGGAAACACCATATATTTT
>TRBJ2-5|few|16|.|TRBV18
CASSPPVIGVRETQYF
TGTGCCAGCTCACCACCTGTCATAGGGGTCCGGGAGACCCAGTACTTC
>TRBJ2-2|few|16|TRBD1|TRBV4-3
CASSPGTAPNTGELFF
TGCGCCAGCAGCCCTGGGACAGCGCCGAACACCGGGGAGCTGTTTTTT
>TRBJ1-6|.|15|TRBD1|TRBV6-2/TRBV6-3
CASSYSGTVNSPLHF
TGTGCCAGCAGTTACTCGGGGACAGTAAATTCACCCCTCCACTTT
>TRBJ2-7|many|14|TRBD2|TRBV10-3
CAITDRGDSYEQYF
TGTGCCATCACCGACCGGGGGGACTCCTACGAGCAGTACTTC
>TRBJ1-5|many|12|.|TRBV6-2/TRBV6-3
CASMTVRQPQHF
TGTGCCAGCATGACAGTCCGTCAGCCCCAGCATTTT
>TRBJ1-6|.|15|TRBD1|TRBV7-2
CASSFGTGDNSPLHF
TGTGCCAGCAGCTTCGGGACAGGGGATAATTCACCCCTCCACTTT
>TRBJ2-4|many|13|.|TRBV20-1
CSAPSGAKNIQYF
TGCAGTGCCCCCAGCGGAGCCAAAAACATTCAGTACTTC
>TRBJ1-6|.|14|.|TRBV6-1
CASSEHTRSITLHF
TGTGCCAGCAGTGAACACACCCGATCTATCACCCTCCACTTT
>TRBJ1-2|few|13|TRBD1|TRBV27
CASKRGDRDGYTF
TGTGCCAGCAAAAGAGGGGACAGGGATGGCTACACCTTC
>TRBJ1-5|many|16|TRBD1|TRBV30
CAWSSPGQARDQPQHF
TGTGCCTGGAGTTCCCCCGGACAGGCCCGAGATCAGCCCCAGCATTTT
>TRBJ1-2|many|13|.|TRBV12-3/TRBV12-4
CASSFRSGYGYTF
TGTGCCAGCAGTTTCAGGTCAGGCTATGGCTACACCTTC
>TRBJ2-5|many|16|.|TRBV7-2
CASSPKTLPRPETQYF
TGTGCCAGCAGCCCGAAGACTTTGCCTCGCCCAGAGACCCAGTACTTC
>TRBJ1-2|many|13|TRBD1|TRBV7-2
CASSTRQGGGYTF
TGTGCCAGCAGCACCCGACAGGGTGGGGGCTACACCTTC
>TRBJ1-5|.|16|TRBD1|TRBV12-3/TRBV12-4
CASRLQGAASNQPQHF
TGTGCCAGCAGACTACAGGGGGCCGCTAGCAATCAGCCCCAGCATTTT
>TRBJ1-1|many|14|.|TRBV5-5
CASSRTDMNTEAFF
TGTGCCAGCAGCCGGACAGACATGAACACTGAAGCTTTCTTT
>TRBJ2-5|.|18|TRBD2|TRBV6-2/TRBV6-3
CASSYSKAAGGPGETQYF
TGTGCCAGCAGTTACTCGAAGGCGGCGGGAGGGCCGGGAGAGACCCAGTACTTC
>TRBJ2-5|many|16|.|TRBV20-1
CSARGPTGGRQETQYF
TGCAGTGCTAGAGGCCCGACGGGCGGTAGGCAAGAGACCCAGTACTTC
>TRBJ1-1|many|14|.|TRBV6-1
CASSDRTENTEAFF
TGTGCCAGCAGTGACCGGACAGAGAACACTGAAGCTTTCTTT
>TRBJ1-1|many|14|.|TRBV20-1
CSARDLYGNTEAFF
TGCAGTGCTAGGGACCTTTACGGGAACACTGAAGCTTTCTTT
>TRBJ1-1|many|17|.|TRBV12-5
CASGLVPLTAMNTEAFF
TGTGCTAGTGGTTTGGTACCGTTAACAGCAATGAACACTGAAGCTTTCTTT
>TRBJ2-7|.|14|.|TRBV6-9
CASSFASGAYEQYF
TGTGCCAGCAGTTTCGCCAGCGGCGCCTACGAGCAGTACTTC
>TRBJ2-7|few|14|.|TRBV6-5
CASSYSTGWQEQYF
TGTGCCAGCAGTTACTCTACTGGATGGCAAGAGCAGTACTTC
>TRBJ1-2|many|15|.|TRBV6-1
CASSARSLSSGGYTF
TGTGCCAGCAGTGCGAGGTCCCTTTCATCCGGCGGCTACACCTTC
>TRBJ1-2|many|12|.|TRBV11-1
CASSFDLSDYTF
TGTGCCAGCAGCTTTGATTTATCGGACTACACCTTC
>TRBJ1-1|.|17|.|TRBV4-1
CASSQSGNYAMNTEAFF
TGCGCCAGCAGCCAATCAGGGAACTACGCTATGAACACTGAAGCTTTCTTT
>TRBJ2-5|many|16|TRBD2|TRBV12-3/TRBV12-4
CASSPSPGLAVETQYF
TGTGCCAGCAGCCCCTCTCCGGGACTAGCAGTGGAGACCCAGTACTTC
>TRBJ1-5|.|15|.|TRBV7-3
CASSSICGVNQPQHF
TGTGCCAGCAGCTCTATTTGTGGGGTAAATCAGCCCCAGCATTTT
>TRBJ1-4|.|13|.|TRBV20-1
CGVNTGIGEKLFF
TGCGGTGTGAATACGGGGATCGGTGAAAAACTGTTTTTT
>TRBJ2-7|.|14|.|TRBV28
CASSEIDKTYEQYF
TGTGCCAGCAGTGAGATAGACAAGACCTACGAGCAGTACTTC
>TRBJ1-2|.|17|TRBD1|TRBV7-3
CASSLISGDRADYGYTF
TGTGCCAGCAGCTTAATTAGCGGGGACAGGGCGGACTATGGCTACACCTTC
>TRBJ2-7|many|14|TRBD2|TRBV11-2
CASRISGRIYEQYF
TGTGCCAGCAGAATTAGCGGGAGAATCTACGAGCAGTACTTC
>TRBJ2-7|.|15|TRBD1|TRBV20-1
CSARSGTGGSYEQYF
TGCAGTGCTCGCTCCGGGACAGGGGGTTCGTACGAGCAGTACTTC
>TRBJ2-7|.|16|TRBD1|TRBV7-2
CASSLAGTGGSYEQYF
TGTGCCAGCAGCTTAGCCGGGACAGGGGGCTCCTACGAGCAGTACTTC